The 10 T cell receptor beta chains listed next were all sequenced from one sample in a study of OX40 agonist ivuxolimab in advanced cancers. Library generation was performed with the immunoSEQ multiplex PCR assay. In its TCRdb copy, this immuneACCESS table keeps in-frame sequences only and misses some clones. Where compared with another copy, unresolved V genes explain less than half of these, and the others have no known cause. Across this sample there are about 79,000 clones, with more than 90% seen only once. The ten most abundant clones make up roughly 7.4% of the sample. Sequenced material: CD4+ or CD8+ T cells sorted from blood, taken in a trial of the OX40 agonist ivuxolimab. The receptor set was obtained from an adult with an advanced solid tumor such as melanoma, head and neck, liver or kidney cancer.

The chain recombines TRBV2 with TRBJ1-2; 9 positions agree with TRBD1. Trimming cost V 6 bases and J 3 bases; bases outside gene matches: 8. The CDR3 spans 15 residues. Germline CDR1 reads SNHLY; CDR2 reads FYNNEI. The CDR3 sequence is CASRIGTGIHYGYTF. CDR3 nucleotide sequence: TGTGCCAGCAGGATAGGGACAGGGATCCACTATGGCTACACCTTC.

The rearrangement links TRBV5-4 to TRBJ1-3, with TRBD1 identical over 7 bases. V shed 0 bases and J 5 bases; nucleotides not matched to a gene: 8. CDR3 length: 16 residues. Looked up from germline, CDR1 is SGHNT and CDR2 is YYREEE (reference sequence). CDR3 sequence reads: CASSLAGAGGRNTIYF. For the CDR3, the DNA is TGTGCCAGCAGCTTGGCTGGGGCAGGGGGTAGAAACACCATATATTTT.

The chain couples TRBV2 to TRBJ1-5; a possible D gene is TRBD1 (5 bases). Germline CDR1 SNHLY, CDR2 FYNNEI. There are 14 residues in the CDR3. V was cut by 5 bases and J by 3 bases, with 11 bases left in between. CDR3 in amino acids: CASSYGGANQPQHF. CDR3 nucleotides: TGTGCCAGCAGTTACGGTGGGGCCAATCAGCCCCAGCATTTT. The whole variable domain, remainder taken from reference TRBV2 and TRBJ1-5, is EPEVTQTPSHQVTQMGQEVILRCVPISNHLYFYWYRQILGQKVEFLVSFYNNEISEKSEIFDDQFSVERPDGSNFTLKIRSTKLEDSAMYFCASSYGGANQPQHFGDGTRLSIL.

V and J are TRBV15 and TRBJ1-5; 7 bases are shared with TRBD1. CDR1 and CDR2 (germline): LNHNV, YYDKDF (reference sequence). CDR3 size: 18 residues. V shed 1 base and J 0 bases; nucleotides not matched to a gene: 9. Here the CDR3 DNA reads TGTGCCACCAGCAGAGGGGGACAGTGGCTGGGTAGCAATCAGCCCCAGCATTTT. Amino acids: CATSRGGQWLGSNQPQHF.

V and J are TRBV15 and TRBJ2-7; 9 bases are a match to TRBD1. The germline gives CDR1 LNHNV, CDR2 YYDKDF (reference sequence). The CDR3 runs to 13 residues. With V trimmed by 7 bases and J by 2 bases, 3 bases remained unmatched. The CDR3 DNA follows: TGTGCCACCAAGACAGGGGGGACCTACGAGCAGTACTTC. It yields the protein CATKTGGTYEQYF.

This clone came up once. CDR3 nucleotides: TGTGCCAGCTCACCTCGGAGGGGGGGCGACACCGGGGAGCTGTTTTTT. This sequence encodes CASSPRRGGDTGELFF. V is TRBV18 and J is TRBJ2-2; D is perhaps TRBD2 (7 bases). The CDR3 is made up of 16 amino acids. The germline V and J ends were trimmed by 3 bases and 3 bases, with 14 bases remaining between them. Germline V gene lookup returns CDR1 KGHSH and CDR2 LQKENI.

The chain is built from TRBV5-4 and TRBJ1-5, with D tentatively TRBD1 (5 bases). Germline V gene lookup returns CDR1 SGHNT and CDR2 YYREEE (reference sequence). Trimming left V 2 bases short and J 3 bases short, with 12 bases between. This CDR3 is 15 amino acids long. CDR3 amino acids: CASSFSRVNNQPQHF. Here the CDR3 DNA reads TGTGCCAGCAGCTTCTCCAGGGTGAACAATCAGCCCCAGCATTTT.

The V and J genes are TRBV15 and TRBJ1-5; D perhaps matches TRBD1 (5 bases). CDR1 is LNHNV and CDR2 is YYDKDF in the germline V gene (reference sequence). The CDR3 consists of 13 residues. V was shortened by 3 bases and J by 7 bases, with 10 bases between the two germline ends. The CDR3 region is CATSRGGRQPQHF. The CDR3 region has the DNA TGTGCCACCAGCAGGGGGGGTCGGCAGCCCCAGCATTTT.

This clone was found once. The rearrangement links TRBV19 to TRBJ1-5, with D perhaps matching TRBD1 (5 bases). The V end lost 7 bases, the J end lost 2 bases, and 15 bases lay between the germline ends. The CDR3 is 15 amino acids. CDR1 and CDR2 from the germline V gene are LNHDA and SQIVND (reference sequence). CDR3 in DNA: TGTGCCAGTACCTATCTCGGGGGGGGCAATCAGCCCCAGCATTTT. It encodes CASTYLGGGNQPQHF.

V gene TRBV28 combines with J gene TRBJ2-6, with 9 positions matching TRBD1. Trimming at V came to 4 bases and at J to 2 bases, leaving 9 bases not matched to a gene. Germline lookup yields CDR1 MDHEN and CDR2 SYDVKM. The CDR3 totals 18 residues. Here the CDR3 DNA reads TGTGCCAGCAGTTCCCCCGGGACAGGGCTTCCTGGGGCCAACGTCCTGACTTTC. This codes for CASSSPGTGLPGANVLTF. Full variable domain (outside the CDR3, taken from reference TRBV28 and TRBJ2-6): DVKVTQSSRYLVKRTGEKVFLECVQDMDHENMFWYRQDPGLGLRLIYFSYDVKMKEKGDIPEGYSVSREKKERFSLILESASTNQTSMYLCASSSPGTGLPGANVLTFGAGSRLTVL.